These T cell receptor beta chains were read from a single sample in a study of cytomegalovirus exposure and HLA in healthy donors. Generated by immunoSEQ multiplex PCR, the TCRdb table keeps only in-frame clones and is missing some. This table lists around 74,000 clones. The sequenced material came from PBMCs. The receptors were gathered from a man aged 25 to 40 in good health and CMV-seronegative. Both conserved end residues are part of each CDR3. A D gene is named only where the DNA matches it firmly.

>TRBV2|TRBJ1-5|NA
CASSSGHNSNQPQHF
TGTGCCAGCAGCTCCGGACACAATAGCAATCAGCCCCAGCATTTT
>TRBV6-1|TRBJ1-1|NA
CASSPLLGRNTEAFF
TGTGCCAGCAGTCCCCTACTCGGGAGGAACACTGAAGCTTTCTTT
>TRBV5-1|TRBJ1-2|TRBD1
CASSLGQGALAYTF
TGCGCCAGCAGCTTGGGACAGGGGGCGTTAGCCTACACCTTC
>TRBV2|TRBJ1-6|NA
CASSVLGGNSPLHF
TGTGCCAGCAGTGTACTAGGGGGTAATTCACCCCTCCACTTT
>TRBV5-5|TRBJ1-2|NA
CASSLGGVSYGYTF
TGTGCCAGCAGCTTGGGGGGGGTTTCCTATGGCTACACCTTC
>TRBV12-5|TRBJ1-1|NA
CASGPTAGYLNTEAFF
TGTGCTAGTGGTCCCACCGCAGGATATTTGAACACTGAAGCTTTCTTT
>TRBV2|TRBJ1-1|TRBD1
CASSINRGMNTEAFF
TGTGCCAGCAGTATAAACAGGGGCATGAACACTGAAGCTTTCTTT
>TRBV18|TRBJ2-7|NA
CASSLTVLSSYEQYF
TGTGCCAGCTCACTGACAGTTTTAAGCTCCTACGAGCAGTACTTC
>TRBV7-2|TRBJ2-3|NA
CASSFGSGDTQYF
TGTGCCAGCAGCTTTGGGTCGGGGGATACGCAGTATTTT
>TRBV10-3|TRBJ2-7|TRBD1
CATSSTGYEQYF
TGTGCCACCTCTTCGACAGGGTACGAGCAGTACTTC
>TRBV6-5|TRBJ2-7|TRBD1
CASSYRTGTEQYF
TGTGCCAGCAGTTACCGGACAGGGACCGAGCAGTACTTC
>TRBV4-3|TRBJ2-7|NA
CASSQEDGKSYEQYF
TGCGCCAGCAGCCAGGAGGACGGAAAATCCTACGAGCAGTACTTC
>TRBV6-1|TRBJ2-2|NA
CASTRREGGELFF
TGTGCCAGTACCAGAAGAGAGGGCGGGGAGCTGTTTTTT
>TRBV2|TRBJ2-1|NA
CASRIAVGIGYNEQFF
TGTGCCAGCCGTATAGCGGTAGGGATAGGTTACAATGAGCAGTTCTTC
>TRBV2|TRBJ2-5|TRBD1
CASSPRWTGRPETQYF
TGTGCCAGCAGTCCCCGCTGGACAGGGCGGCCCGAGACCCAGTACTTC
>TRBV7-8|TRBJ2-7|TRBD2
CASSFTGLRGDYEQYF
TGTGCCAGCAGTTTCACCGGTCTCCGGGGGGACTACGAGCAGTACTTC
>TRBV5-1|TRBJ2-7|NA
CASSWTGGRSYEQYF
TGCGCCAGCAGCTGGACAGGAGGGCGTTCCTACGAGCAGTACTTC
>TRBV11-3|TRBJ2-7|TRBD2
CASSSGLAGTYEQYF
TGTGCCAGCAGCTCTGGGCTAGCGGGAACCTACGAGCAGTACTTC
>TRBV29-1|TRBJ2-6|NA
CSVSTGANVLTF
TGCAGCGTTTCAACTGGGGCCAACGTCCTGACTTTC
>TRBV4-1|TRBJ2-1|TRBD2
CASSPGLAGGPSSYNEQFF
TGCGCCAGCAGCCCTGGACTAGCGGGAGGCCCGAGCTCCTACAATGAGCAGTTCTTC
>TRBV19|TRBJ1-5|NA
CASSRSGISNQPQHF
TGTGCCAGTAGTAGGTCCGGGATTAGCAATCAGCCCCAGCATTTT
>TRBV5-4|TRBJ2-7|NA
CASSLTAGNEQYF
TGTGCCAGCAGCTTGACGGCGGGAAACGAGCAGTACTTC
>TRBV4-1|TRBJ2-2|TRBD2
CASSQALAGVYTGELFF
TGCGCCAGCAGCCAGGCTCTAGCGGGGGTTTACACCGGGGAGCTGTTTTTT
>TRBV13|TRBJ2-5|NA
CASSQRLQETQYF
TGTGCCAGCAGCCAGCGTCTGCAAGAGACCCAGTACTTC
>TRBV5-1|TRBJ1-1|NA
CASSPAPGENTEAFF
TGCGCCAGCAGCCCGGCCCCAGGGGAGAACACTGAAGCTTTCTTT
>TRBV11-3|TRBJ2-7|NA
CASSSNPTGYEQYF
TGTGCCAGCAGCTCGAATCCGACAGGCTACGAGCAGTACTTC
>TRBV29-1|TRBJ1-2|TRBD1
CSVRDRGRYGYTF
TGCAGCGTAAGGGACAGGGGGCGATATGGCTACACCTTC
>TRBV7-9|TRBJ1-4|TRBD1
CASSPRQGSNEKLFF
TGTGCCAGCAGCCCAAGACAGGGGAGTAATGAAAAACTGTTTTTT
>TRBV9|TRBJ2-7|NA
CASSDQSTDIPYEQYF
TGTGCCAGCAGCGATCAATCGACAGACATCCCCTACGAGCAGTACTTC
>TRBV7-6|TRBJ2-7|TRBD2
CASSLGVAGKPHGQSSYEQYF
TGTGCCAGCAGCTTAGGTGTAGCGGGGAAGCCACACGGCCAGAGCTCCTACGAGCAGTACTTC
>TRBV19|TRBJ1-6|NA
CASRQDSPLHF
TGTGCCAGTCGCCAGGATTCACCCCTCCACTTT
>TRBV6-1|TRBJ1-5|NA
CASSPRGNNQPQHF
TGTGCCAGCAGTCCGCGGGGAAACAATCAGCCCCAGCATTTT
>TRBV5-3|TRBJ2-7|TRBD2
CARLEREFTYEQYF
TGTGCCAGACTCGAGCGGGAGTTCACCTACGAGCAGTACTTC
>TRBV30|TRBJ1-1|NA
CAWNVAHFTEAFF
TGTGCCTGGAACGTAGCCCATTTCACTGAAGCTTTCTTT
>TRBV7-9|TRBJ1-2|TRBD1
CASSLAGTGTYRGYTF
TGTGCCAGCAGCTTAGCGGGGACAGGGACCTATCGTGGCTACACCTTC
>TRBV19|TRBJ1-1|NA
CASSISLGRRRGTEAFF
TGTGCCAGTAGTATTTCCCTCGGACGAAGGCGGGGCACTGAAGCTTTCTTT
>TRBV19|TRBJ2-7|TRBD2
CATNSGRNYEQYF
TGTGCCACTAATAGCGGGAGGAATTACGAGCAGTACTTC
>TRBV2|TRBJ2-1|TRBD2
CASSEFRLAGVNEQFF
TGTGCCAGCAGTGAATTTAGACTAGCGGGAGTAAATGAGCAGTTCTTC